A selection of T cell receptor beta chains follows, all from one sample in a study of blood T cell repertoires in COVID-19. Sequenced by immunoSEQ multiplex PCR; TCRdb stores in-frame clones only, minus some. Of 350,000 to 400,000 clones detected, about 90% appear once; the ten largest clones hold approximately 1.8%. Sequenced: PBMCs or T cells enriched from blood (not recorded which). The receptors stem from a man between 35 and 55 years old in a cohort exposed to, infected with or recovered from COVID-19 (not recorded which). Both conserved end residues are part of each CDR3. The D gene is left open where the match is weak. The size entry is marked missing in some rows and otherwise reads once, few, many or a size class.

v_call	j_call	clone_size	d_call	cdr3_aa	cdr3_nt
TRBV6-5	TRBJ2-1	once	TRBD2	CASSGTSGPYNEQFF	TGTGCCAGCAGCGGAACTAGCGGCCCTTACAATGAGCAGTTCTTC
TRBV5-1	TRBJ2-2	-	TRBD2	CASSLARGGANTGELFF	TGCGCCAGCAGCTTGGCCCGGGGGGGCGCGAACACCGGGGAGCTGTTTTTT
TRBV5-1	TRBJ1-1	-	TRBD1	CASSLAWTGDTEAFF	TGCGCCAGCAGCTTGGCCTGGACAGGGGACACTGAAGCTTTCTTT
TRBV14	TRBJ2-1	-	-	CASSQVEGAGQFF	TGTGCCAGCAGCCAAGTAGAGGGTGCCGGGCAGTTCTTC
TRBV3-1/TRBV3-2	TRBJ1-4	once	TRBD1	CASSQSRTGWGEKLFF	TGTGCCAGCAGCCAGTCCAGGACAGGGTGGGGTGAAAAACTGTTTTTT
TRBV5-8	TRBJ1-5	-	-	CASSPGLLSNQPQHF	TGTGCCAGCAGCCCGGGACTTCTGTCGAATCAGCCCCAGCATTTT
TRBV2	TRBJ1-1	-	TRBD1	CASRDRSGNTEAFF	TGTGCCAGCAGGGACAGGAGTGGGAACACTGAAGCTTTCTTT
TRBV24-1	TRBJ2-3	-	TRBD1	CATSDSRQGADTQYF	TGTGCCACCAGTGATTCGCGACAGGGCGCAGATACGCAGTATTTT
TRBV5-1	TRBJ1-2	-	-	CASSSGAGGYGYTF	TGCGCCAGCAGCTCAGGGGCGGGTGGCTATGGCTACACCTTC
TRBV7-9	TRBJ1-1	-	-	CASSLEVSEAFF	TGTGCCAGCAGCTTGGAGGTTTCTGAAGCTTTCTTT
TRBV5-1	TRBJ1-1	-	-	CASSFRSGDSTMNTEAFF	TGCGCCAGCAGCTTCCGGTCTGGAGACAGTACTATGAACACTGAAGCTTTCTTT
TRBV7-5	TRBJ1-5	-	-	CVRRPPGATGNQPQHF	TGTGTCAGAAGACCACCGGGAGCGACGGGCAATCAGCCCCAGCATTTT
TRBV11-2	TRBJ1-1	few	TRBD1	CASSFTGATEAFF	TGTGCCAGCAGCTTCACAGGGGCCACTGAAGCTTTCTTT
TRBV6-1	TRBJ2-3	-	TRBD2	CASSEAIAGASTDTQYF	TGTGCCAGCAGTGAAGCAATAGCGGGAGCTAGCACAGATACGCAGTATTTT
TRBV9	TRBJ2-7	-	-	CASSVDSGKSYEQYF	TGTGCCAGCAGCGTGGATAGCGGAAAGTCCTACGAGCAGTACTTC
TRBV4-2	TRBJ2-5	-	TRBD2	CASSLRLAGGGQETQYF	TGTGCCAGCAGCCTCCGACTAGCGGGAGGGGGCCAAGAGACCCAGTACTTC
TRBV6-2/TRBV6-3	TRBJ2-5	few	-	CASSRPSGFNQETQYF	TGTGCCAGCAGTCGACCGAGCGGGTTCAACCAAGAGACCCAGTACTTC
TRBV11-3	TRBJ1-3	-	-	CASSLGQYSSGNTIYF	TGTGCCAGCAGCTTAGGACAGTATAGCTCTGGAAACACCATATATTTT
TRBV15	TRBJ1-4	-	TRBD1	CATSGNRGLGEKLFF	TGTGCCACCAGCGGAAACAGGGGGCTTGGGGAAAAACTGTTTTTT
TRBV15	TRBJ1-4	-	-	CATKGFGEKLFF	TGTGCCACCAAGGGGTTCGGTGAAAAACTGTTTTTT
TRBV11-2	TRBJ1-5	-	TRBD1	CASSSGGSNQPQHF	TGTGCCAGCAGCTCAGGGGGTAGCAATCAGCCCCAGCATTTT
TRBV13	TRBJ2-3	-	TRBD2	CASSLGRGTDTQYF	TGTGCCAGCAGCTTAGGGCGGGGGACAGATACGCAGTATTTT
TRBV11-2	TRBJ2-7	-	-	CASSLVGASTYEQYF	TGTGCCAGCAGCTTAGTAGGGGCGAGCACCTACGAGCAGTACTTC
TRBV4-1	TRBJ2-1	-	TRBD2	CASSTLASSYNEQFF	TGCGCCAGCAGTACACTAGCGAGCTCCTACAATGAGCAGTTCTTC
TRBV9	TRBJ1-1	-	-	CASSSMTGRNTEAFF	TGTGCCAGCAGCTCGATGACAGGACGGAACACTGAAGCTTTCTTT
TRBV21-1	TRBJ2-7	-	-	CASHLIRQGAGYEQYF	TGTGCCAGCCACCTAATCAGACAGGGGGCGGGCTACGAGCAGTACTTC
TRBV12-5	TRBJ2-1	-	TRBD1	CASGSLQGSEQFF	TGTGCTAGTGGTTCACTACAGGGGAGTGAGCAGTTCTTC
TRBV30	TRBJ2-7	-	TRBD1	CAWKTGDYEQYF	TGTGCCTGGAAGACAGGGGACTACGAGCAGTACTTC
TRBV27	TRBJ1-6	-	TRBD1	CASSFSGTGFTPLHF	TGTGCCAGCAGTTTCTCCGGGACAGGGTTTACACCCCTCCACTTT
TRBV19	TRBJ2-7	-	-	CASSVTRTQHEQYF	TGTGCCAGTAGCGTGACTAGGACCCAGCACGAGCAGTACTTC
TRBV28	TRBJ2-2	-	TRBD1	CASLTGGEDSGELFF	TGTGCCAGCCTAACAGGGGGCGAAGACAGCGGGGAGCTGTTTTTT
TRBV28	TRBJ2-3	once	-	CASTLAGGKTTDTQYF	TGTGCCAGCACCCTTGCCGGAGGGAAAACCACAGATACGCAGTATTTT
TRBV5-1	TRBJ2-1	-	TRBD2	CASRTSGRAVGEQFF	TGCGCCAGCCGGACTAGCGGGAGGGCCGTTGGAGAGCAGTTCTTC
TRBV5-1	TRBJ2-3	-	TRBD1	CASSLAGQGSDTQYF	TGCGCCAGCAGCTTAGCCGGACAGGGATCAGATACGCAGTATTTT
TRBV5-1	TRBJ1-2	-	TRBD1	CASSQPDRPYGYTF	TGCGCCAGCAGCCAACCGGACAGGCCCTATGGCTACACCTTC